The 20 T cell receptor beta chains reported below all come from one sample, sequenced in a study of beta chain features in type 1 diabetes. Whole-study findings and limits: Across all four CD4+ subsets, people with type 1 diabetes showed modestly shorter TCRB CDR3s.

Expressed TCRB transcripts got sequenced, as all isolated RNA was reverse transcribed. Measured with immunoSEQ multiplex PCR; TCRdb has only the in-frame clones, and not every one. The table lists 600,000 or so clones, about an eighth of them singletons. These receptors' targets are unknown. Sequencing input: naive CD4+ T cells from blood. The receptors were gathered from a man aged 25-40 years with type 1 diabetes.

The rearrangement uses TRBV6-5 and TRBJ1-5; D is possibly TRBD1 (5 bases). Trimming left V 2 bases short and J 3 bases short, with 11 bases between. The CDR3 is 15 residues long. From germline, CDR1 is MNHEY and CDR2 SVGAGI. CDR3 loop: CASSYGGGTNQPQHF. The CDR3 DNA follows: TGTGCCAGCAGTTACGGTGGGGGAACCAATCAGCCCCAGCATTTT.

This clone was counted only a few times. J is TRBJ2-6 and V is TRBV5-6; D remains ambiguous. CDR3 length equals 18 residues. Trimming shortened V by 2 bases and J by 3 bases, and 18 bases separated the two germline ends. Per germline, CDR1 SGHDT and CDR2 YYEEEE. The CDR3, as DNA: TGTGCCAGCAGCTTTGCCCAACCCGCGGCCCGTGGGGCCAACGTCCTGACTTTC. This translates into CASSFAQPAARGANVLTF.

The V gene is TRBV6-5, the J gene TRBJ1-6; no reliable D call. V was clipped by 6 bases and J by 10 bases, with 19 bases between them. The CDR3 spans 15 residues. The germline V gene encodes CDR1 MNHEY and CDR2 SVGAGI. Here the CDR3 reads CASRMGGSVGSPLHF. CDR3 DNA sequence: TGTGCCAGCAGAATGGGAGGCAGCGTCGGCTCACCCCTCCACTTT.

The chain is built from TRBV9 and TRBJ1-1; 7 bases match TRBD1. V shed 3 bases and J 5 bases; nucleotides not matched to a gene: 7. Looked up from germline, CDR1 is SGDLS and CDR2 is YYNGEE. The CDR3 is 14 amino acids. CDR3 amino acids: CASSGTGVWTEAFF. The CDR3 DNA follows: TGTGCCAGCAGCGGAACAGGGGTGTGGACTGAAGCTTTCTTT.

The V gene is TRBV5-1, the J gene TRBJ1-5; D unresolved. Germline V gene lookup returns CDR1 SGHRS and CDR2 YFSETQ. The V gene lost 0 bases and the J gene lost 5 bases, with 6 bases spanning the gap. The CDR3 contains 13 residues. CDR3 loop: CASSLASDQPQHF. DNA for the CDR3: TGCGCCAGCAGCTTGGCGTCAGATCAGCCCCAGCATTTT.

This clone appeared a few times. This chain links TRBV19 with TRBJ1-1; D unresolved. This CDR3 spans 13 amino acids. Germline CDR1 is LNHDA and CDR2 is SQIVND (reference sequence). The germline V and J ends were trimmed by 7 bases and 0 bases, with 9 bases remaining between them. CDR3 DNA: TGTGCCAGTAAAGGCAGCATGAACACTGAAGCTTTCTTT. Its translation: CASKGSMNTEAFF.

The rearrangement uses TRBV10-3 and TRBJ1-3; 7 bases map to TRBD1. Germline V CDR1 and CDR2: ENHRY, SYGVKD. This CDR3 is built from 18 residues. The J segment lost 0 bases and the V segment lost 2 bases, leaving 10 bases of the junction unmatched. The CDR3 is CAISEERGGQSSGNTIYF. For the CDR3, the DNA is TGTGCCATCAGTGAGGAAAGGGGGGGACAGAGCTCTGGAAACACCATATATTTT.

The genes are TRBV29-1 and TRBJ2-3; the D gene could be TRBD1 or TRBD2 (6 bases each). CDR1 is SQVTM and CDR2 is ANQGSEA in the germline V gene. V was clipped by 4 bases and J by 0 bases, with 11 bases between them. The CDR3 is 14 residues long. Here the CDR3 DNA reads TGCAGCGTTGCCCCGGGGGCTAGCACAGATACGCAGTATTTT. Residues: CSVAPGASTDTQYF.

This clone turned up a few times. V is TRBV27 and J is TRBJ1-2, with TRBD1 as a possible D gene (5 bases). In germline, CDR1 is MNHEY, CDR2 SMNVEV (reference sequence). Trimming took 0 bases from V and 6 from J, leaving 17 bases between them. The CDR3 covers 16 residues. CDR3 DNA sequence: TGTGCCAGCAGTTTATCGCCTCGGGACGGGCGGAATGGCTACACCTTC. It translates to CASSLSPRDGRNGYTF.

This clone was found a few times. The chain is built from TRBV29-1 and TRBJ2-3, with TRBD2 matching 8 bases. J gave up 4 bases and V 1 base, and 10 bases lay outside the gene matches. Germline V CDR1 and CDR2: SQVTM, ANQGSEA. CDR3 length equals 16 residues. The CDR3 DNA is TGCAGCGTTGAAGGCGCCGGGACTAGGAGCTCAGATACGCAGTATTTT. Its translation: CSVEGAGTRSSDTQYF.

V usage is TRBV14 and J usage is TRBJ2-1, with D perhaps matching TRBD2 (6 bases). V was trimmed by 1 base and J by 9 bases, leaving 19 bases between them. Germline loops: CDR1 SGHDN, CDR2 FVKESK. This CDR3 spans 16 amino acids. CDR3 sequence (DNA): TGTGCCAGCAGCCAAGTCGGCGGGGCACATGGGACTGAGCAGTTCTTC. Protein: CASSQVGGAHGTEQFF.

The chain uses TRBV7-9 and TRBJ2-1; TRBD2 is a possible D gene (5 bases). Germline V gives CDR1 SEHNR, CDR2 FQNEAQ (reference sequence). Trimming took 1 base from V and 9 from J, leaving 19 bases between them. This CDR3 spans 16 amino acids. Here the CDR3 reads CASSLDTAAWIGEQFF. The CDR3 DNA follows: TGTGCCAGCAGCTTAGACACAGCGGCTTGGATTGGTGAGCAGTTCTTC.

This chain links TRBV29-1 with TRBJ2-2; possible D gene TRBD1, 5 bases. This CDR3 has 12 residues. Deletions cut 4 bases from V and 3 bases from J, with 6 bases between. Germline V gene lookup returns CDR1 SQVTM and CDR2 ANQGSEA. The CDR3 region has the DNA TGCAGCGTTGGACAGTACACCGGGGAGCTGTTTTTT. Translation gives CSVGQYTGELFF.

The rearrangement joins TRBV5-4 to TRBJ1-2; D gene ambiguous. The germline V gene encodes CDR1 SGHNT and CDR2 YYREEE (reference sequence). The CDR3 is made up of 12 amino acids. V was shortened by 2 bases and J by 8 bases, with 10 bases between the two germline ends. CDR3 protein: CASSLTTTGYTF. The DNA of the CDR3 is TGTGCCAGCAGCTTAACCACAACGGGCTACACCTTC.

This clone has more than one count but fewer than ten. This chain uses TRBV29-1 with TRBJ2-7; 8 nucleotides align to TRBD1. Germline V gene lookup returns CDR1 SQVTM and CDR2 ANQGSEA. The CDR3 runs 14 residues. V shed 3 bases and J 2 bases; nucleotides not matched to a gene: 6. For the CDR3, the DNA is TGCAGCGTTGAGGGGGACAGGTCCCCCTACGAGCAGTACTTC. Encoded protein: CSVEGDRSPYEQYF.

As to this clone: The sample contains more than one DNA sequence encoding this CDR3. The V gene is TRBV19, the J gene TRBJ1-5; D unclear. The V gene's germline CDR1 is LNHDA and CDR2 SQIVND (reference sequence). The CDR3 is 12 residues long. V lost 6 bases and J 5 bases, leaving 8 bases between the germline ends. The CDR3 is CASSLGYQPQHF. CDR3 in DNA: TGTGCCAGTAGCCTTGGTTATCAGCCCCAGCATTTT.

This clone appeared a few times. V gene TRBV7-2 combines with J gene TRBJ2-1, with 7 bases fitting TRBD1. This CDR3 has 15 amino acids. V lost 2 bases, J lost 4 bases, and 5 bases stayed unmatched. From germline, CDR1 is SGHTA and CDR2 FQGNSA. DNA of the CDR3: TGTGCCAGCAGCTTAAACAGGGGCAGTTACAATGAGCAGTTCTTC. It yields the protein CASSLNRGSYNEQFF.

The rearrangement uses TRBV10-3 and TRBJ2-3, with D perhaps matching TRBD2 (5 bases). Germline lookup yields CDR1 ENHRY and CDR2 SYGVKD. The V end was cut by 6 bases, the J end by 4 bases, with 11 bases between. There are 13 residues in the CDR3. The CDR3 loop reads CAIRGVLADTQYF. CDR3 bases: TGTGCCATCAGGGGAGTTTTGGCAGATACGCAGTATTTT.

The chain joins TRBV4-3 to TRBJ1-1, with D perhaps TRBD1 (5 bases). CDR1 LGHNA and CDR2 YSLEER come from the germline V gene. The CDR3 contains 15 residues. V gave up 0 bases and J gave up 5 bases, with 13 bases separating them. The CDR3 sequence is CASSQDLRGGTEAFF. The CDR3 coding sequence is TGCGCCAGCAGCCAAGATCTTAGGGGTGGGACTGAAGCTTTCTTT.

This clone was seen a handful of times. The chain carries TRBV30 and TRBJ1-2; tentatively, D is TRBD1 (5 bases). V gave up 2 bases and J gave up 7 bases, with 11 bases separating them. The V gene's germline CDR1 is GTSNPN and CDR2 SVGIG (reference sequence). CDR3 length: 12 residues. CDR3: CAWSFRDGGYTF. CDR3 sequence (DNA): TGTGCCTGGAGTTTCAGGGACGGTGGCTACACCTTC.